This T cell receptor (beta chain) was sequenced for a study of T-cell memory formation after mild COVID-19. The CDR3 contains 14 residues. The V and J ends lost 4 bases and 7 bases, in that order; junction bases with no gene match: 7. Amplification by 5'RACE using constant-segment primers produced TCR alpha and TCR beta cDNA libraries that carried sample barcodes and UMIs. TCRdb ran MiXCR on the 5' RACE reads and lists one entry per CDR3 protein. Counted here are hundreds of thousands of distinct CDR3 sequences, 28% occurring once; the ten biggest clones make up less than 15%. The J gene is TRBJ2-7, the V gene TRBV12-3 or TRBV12-4; 10 nucleotides line up with TRBD1. Material: PBMCs or a T cell subset sorted from them (not recorded which). This receptor was obtained from an adult woman who had mild COVID-19 (a few samples of this study predate the infection). Cell type and time point are not known. The CDR3 sequence: CASSSRQGALEQYF. The CDR3 DNA sequence: TGTGCCAGCAGTTCACGACAGGGGGCGCTTGAGCAGTACTTC.